This entry lists 15 T cell receptor beta chains sequenced from one sample in a study of T cell repertoires in cytomegalovirus infection. Each CDR3 protein gets one entry after TCRdb re-called the reads with MiXCR. The table includes nearly 550,000 distinct CDR3 sequences, more than 15% detected once. The specimen was CD8+ T cells from PBMCs. The receptors come from a human donor in good health (CMV status not recorded). Some clones in this sample may be carry-over from other donors' samples.

This clonotype was seen more than once but under ten times. V is TRBV5-8 and J is TRBJ2-3, with D perhaps given as TRBD1 or TRBD2 (5 bases each). Germline CDR1 and CDR2: SGHTS and YDEGEE. The CDR3 is made up of 15 amino acids. V shed 4 bases and J shed 4 bases, with 16 bases lying between them. In DNA, the CDR3 is TGTGCCAGCAGCGTCGGCAGGGTAGCGCCAGATACGCAGTATTTT. This encodes CASSVGRVAPDTQYF.

The CDR3: CASSPGTGRDSPLHF. CDR3 nucleotides: TGTGCCAGCAGTCCTGGGACAGGGCGGGATTCACCCCTCCACTTT. This chain connects TRBV27 to TRBJ1-6; 9 nucleotides line up with TRBD1. The CDR3 has 15 residues. The germline V gene has CDR1 MNHEY and CDR2 SMNVEV (reference sequence). After removal of 5 bases from V and 8 bases from J, the junction contained 7 bases not matched to a gene.

This clonotype occurred a few times. CDR3 loop: CASSESRYGYTF. The CDR3 DNA is TGTGCCAGCAGTGAGTCCCGGTATGGCTACACCTTC. The chain links TRBV6-1 to TRBJ1-2; D not certain. The length of the CDR3 is 12 residues. V lost 3 bases to trimming and J lost 5 bases, with 7 bases between them. In germline, CDR1 is MNHNS, CDR2 SASEGT.

The rearrangement links TRBV27 to TRBJ1-1; D unresolved. This CDR3 is built from 12 residues. V was clipped by 10 bases and J by 5 bases, with 14 bases between them. Germline values: CDR1 MNHEY, CDR2 SMNVEV (reference sequence). DNA of the CDR3: TGTGCCACCTCTAGGGAAGGGACTGAAGCTTTCTTT. Its protein is CATSREGTEAFF.

The chain recombines TRBV6-1 with TRBJ1-1, with no clear D. The CDR3 runs to 15 residues. Trimming cost V 8 bases and J 0 bases, with 16 bases left between them. The germline gives CDR1 MNHNS, CDR2 SASEGT. The CDR3 here is CASYLGRKVNTEAFF. The CDR3 DNA sequence: TGTGCCAGCTACTTAGGGCGTAAGGTGAACACTGAAGCTTTCTTT.

As to this clonotype: Given a much more abundant clone one base away, this may be a read error. The chain joins TRBV15 to TRBJ2-5, with unresolved D. The CDR3 covers 11 residues. The V and J ends lost 5 bases and 0 bases respectively, with 1 base between them. CDR1 and CDR2 from the germline V gene are LNHNV and YYDKDF (reference sequence). CDR3 sequence (DNA): TGTGCCACCAGCTACCAAGAGACCCAGTACTTC. It is translated as CATSYQETQYF.

The sample holds a few counts of this clonotype. This chain links TRBV6-1 with TRBJ2-7; 9 bases align to TRBD1. Germline V gives CDR1 MNHNS, CDR2 SASEGT. Trimming removed 7 bases from V and 13 bases from J; junction bases left unmatched: 11. The length of the CDR3 is 12 residues. DNA of the CDR3: TGTGCCAGCATCCCCCTCGGACAGGGGAGTTACTTC. It specifies CASIPLGQGSYF.

The chain employs TRBV27 and TRBJ1-2; no firm D call. The germline CDR1 and CDR2 sequences are MNHEY and SMNVEV (reference sequence). The V end was cut by 6 bases, the J end by 3 bases, with 8 bases between. The CDR3 spans 12 residues. CDR3 loop: CASSGDHYGYTF. DNA of the CDR3: TGTGCCAGCAGCGGAGATCACTATGGCTACACCTTC.

This clonotype was detected only a few times. The V call is TRBV7-9, the J call TRBJ2-7; a weak D match, TRBD2 (5 bases). The V end was cut by 4 bases, the J end by 6 bases, with 10 bases between. In germline, CDR1 is SEHNR, CDR2 FQNEAQ (reference sequence). The CDR3 sequence is 12 residues long. The CDR3 DNA reads TGTGCCAGCAGCTCCGGACGGGGCGAGCAGTACTTC. This sequence encodes CASSSGRGEQYF.

As concerns this clonotype: A read error is possible here, since a much larger clone lies one base away. This chain connects TRBV6-6 to TRBJ1-5; D unclear. Per the germline V gene, CDR1 is MNHNY and CDR2 is SVGAGI (reference sequence). The CDR3 sequence is 17 residues long. The chain's CDR3 is CASSYLKDLYSNQPHHF. CDR3 nucleotides: TGTGCCAGCAGTTACCTAAAGGATCTATATAGCAATCAGCCCCACCATTTT.

This clonotype was observed a few times. The chain joins TRBV7-6 to TRBJ2-1, with 9 bases identical to TRBD1. The CDR3 is made up of 15 amino acids. Germline values: CDR1 SGHVS, CDR2 FNYEAQ. The V and J ends lost 5 bases and 9 bases, in that order; junction bases with no gene match: 11. The CDR3 nucleotides read TGTGCCAGCAGCGACCGGGACAGGGATACGAGTGAGCAGTTCTTC. Residues: CASSDRDRDTSEQFF.

In its sample, this clonotype was seen a few times. This chain uses TRBV12-3 or TRBV12-4 with TRBJ1-6; a possible D gene is TRBD1 (6 bases). The CDR3 sequence is 17 residues long. V was cut by 5 bases and J by 8 bases, with 22 bases left in between. The CDR3 DNA reads as TGTGCCAGCAGTCCCCCTAGAGGGGGGCGTCGGTATTCACCCCTCCACTTT. It encodes CASSPPRGGRRYSPLHF.

This clonotype came up many times. V gene TRBV2 combines with J gene TRBJ1-1, with D possibly being TRBD1 (5 bases). V was pared by 6 bases and J by 5 bases, with 13 bases between. This CDR3 has 13 amino acids. Germline values: CDR1 SNHLY, CDR2 FYNNEI. The CDR3: CASRAPEGTEAFF. The CDR3 nucleotides are TGTGCCAGCAGGGCACCAGAGGGGACTGAAGCTTTCTTT.

The chain employs TRBV2 and TRBJ1-6; no firm D call. This CDR3 is 10 amino acids long. V dropped 4 bases and J dropped 18 bases, with 10 bases sitting between them. Looked up from germline, CDR1 is SNHLY and CDR2 is FYNNEI. The DNA of the CDR3 is TGTGCCAGCAGTGGGAGGGCATCCCACTTT. Residues: CASSGRASHF.

This clonotype was picked up many times. The rearrangement links TRBV7-8 to TRBJ2-3; 7 bases line up with TRBD2. V dropped 5 bases and J dropped 3; count of bases not matched to a gene: 14. The V gene's germline CDR1 is SGHVS and CDR2 FQNEAQ. CDR3 length equals 17 residues. CDR3 sequence: CASSRTSAGVVTDTQYF. The CDR3 nucleotides are TGTGCCAGCAGCCGCACTTCGGCGGGAGTGGTTACAGATACGCAGTATTTT.